This entry concerns a single TCR beta chain. It lacks a known antigen. No qualities accompany the bases; no much larger clone lies one base away. This entry comes from a study of blood T cell repertoires in COVID-19 (dated by TCRdb to about 2020). General notes on the study: Collaborator samples came from the United States, Italy and Spain and covered acute and convalescent phases of COVID-19. The material from the prospective study consisted of cDNA or gDNA derived from T cells, B-cell-depleted T cells, or PBMCs. The dataset comprised deeply sampled blood TCRbeta repertoires from subjects exposed to, actively infected with, or recovered from COVID-19. The repertoires were released in a freely available public database intended as a resource for research on the immune response to SARS-CoV-2. Samples were obtained from the ongoing ImmuneRACE study (first 160 participants) and from over 1,000 subjects provided by 6 global collaborators. A de-identified subject ID, COVID-19 status, age in years and sex were almost always included in the sample metadata. Where available, HLA class I and class II types were obtained from metadata supplied by the sample provider rather than from assay-based typing.

The immunoSEQ Assay, a bias-controlled multiplex PCR, was used to amplify TCRbeta CDR3 regions from genomic DNA. As for the authors' bioinformatics: The number of nucleated cells in each sample was estimated from the amplification of reference gene primers within the assay. To quantify the absolute abundance of each unique TCRbeta CDR3 rearrangement, sequence reads were collapsed and filtered. For each sample, productive Simpson clonality was calculated by taking the square root of Simpson's diversity index across productive rearrangements. The source is immuneACCESS, and TCRdb retained only in-frame sequences with V and J called. Part of the clones is not carried over; for the studies checked, unresolved V genes explain less than half of this, and the remainder is unexplained. For V, J and clone size, that table is used; D and trimming come from the DNA. Here the sample has almost 350,000 clones; roughly nine tenths occur a single time. Clones ranked in the top ten supply around 3.9% of the sample.

One collaborating source in Seattle enrolled patients while the patients were actively infected and followed the patients over time throughout the course of disease. Collaborating institutions collected whole blood in K2EDTA tubes following their own protocols. For TCRbeta analysis, collaborator samples were shipped as frozen whole blood, as isolated PBMCs, or as DNA extracted from either sample type. CDR1 LGHDT and CDR2 YNNKEL were looked up in the germline V gene (reference sequence). Here V drops 1 base and J drops 5 bases, and the junction holds 9 bases not matched to any gene. The CDR3 covers 17 residues, taking in both the cysteine and the phenylalanine. Only CDR3 DNA is held: 51 bases, read in frame from base 1. What the work shows at the level of the full study, not this receptor alone: The quantity of clinical and demographic metadata differed by source and by participant and was supplied without curation.

The specimen was peripheral blood. This receptor was identified in an older woman with COVID-19, enrolled during active disease. In this chain, TRBV3-1 (or the pseudogene TRBV3-2) is recombined with TRBJ2-5, and 11 junctional nucleotides match TRBD2. CDR3 region: CASSQVGRLAGYETQYF. Read as DNA, the sequence is TGTGCCAGCAGCCAAGTAGGCAGACTAGCGGGGTATGAGACCCAGTACTTC.